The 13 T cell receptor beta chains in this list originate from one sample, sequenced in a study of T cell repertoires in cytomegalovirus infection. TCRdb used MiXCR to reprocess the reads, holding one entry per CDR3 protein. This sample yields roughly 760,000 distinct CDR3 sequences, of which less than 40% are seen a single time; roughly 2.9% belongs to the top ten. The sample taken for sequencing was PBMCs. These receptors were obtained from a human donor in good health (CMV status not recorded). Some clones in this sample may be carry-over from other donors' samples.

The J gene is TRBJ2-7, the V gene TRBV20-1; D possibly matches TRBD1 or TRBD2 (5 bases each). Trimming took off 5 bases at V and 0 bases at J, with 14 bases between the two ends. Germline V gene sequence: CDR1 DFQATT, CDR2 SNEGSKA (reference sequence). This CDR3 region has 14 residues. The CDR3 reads CSAPGTESSYEQYF. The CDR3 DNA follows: TGCAGTGCTCCCGGGACGGAGAGCTCCTACGAGCAGTACTTC.

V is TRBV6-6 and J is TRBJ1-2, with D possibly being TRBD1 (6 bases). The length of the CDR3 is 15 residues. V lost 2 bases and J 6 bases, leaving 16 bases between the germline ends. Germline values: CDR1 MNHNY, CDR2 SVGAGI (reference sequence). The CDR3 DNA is TGTGCCAGCAGTTACCGGGAACAGGGATCCAATGGCTACACCTTC. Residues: CASSYREQGSNGYTF.

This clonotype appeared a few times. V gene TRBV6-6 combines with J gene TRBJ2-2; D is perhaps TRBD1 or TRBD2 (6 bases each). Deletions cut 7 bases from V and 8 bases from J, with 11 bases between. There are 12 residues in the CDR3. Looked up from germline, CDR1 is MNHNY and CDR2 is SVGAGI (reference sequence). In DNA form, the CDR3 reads TGTGCCAGCATATCGGGGGCGGGGGAGCTGTTTTTT. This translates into CASISGAGELFF.

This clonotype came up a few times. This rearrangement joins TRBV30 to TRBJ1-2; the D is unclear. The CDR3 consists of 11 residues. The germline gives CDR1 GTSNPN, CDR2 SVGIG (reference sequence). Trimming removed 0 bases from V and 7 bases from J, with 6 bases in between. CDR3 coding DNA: TGTGCCTGGAGTGTAGCGTCTGGCTACACCTTC. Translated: CAWSVASGYTF.

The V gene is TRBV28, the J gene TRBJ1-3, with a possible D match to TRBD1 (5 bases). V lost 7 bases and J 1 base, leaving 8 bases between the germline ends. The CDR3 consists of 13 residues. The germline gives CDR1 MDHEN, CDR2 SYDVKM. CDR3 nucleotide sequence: TGTGCCAGCATAAGGGGTTCTGGAAACACCATATATTTT. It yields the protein CASIRGSGNTIYF.

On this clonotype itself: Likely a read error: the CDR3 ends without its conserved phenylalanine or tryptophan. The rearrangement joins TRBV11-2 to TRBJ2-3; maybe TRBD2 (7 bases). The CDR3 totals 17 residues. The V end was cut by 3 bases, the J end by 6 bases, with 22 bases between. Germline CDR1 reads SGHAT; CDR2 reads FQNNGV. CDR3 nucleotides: TGTGCCAGCAGCTTTTTAGTTTGGGGGGGCCGAGGGGATACGCAGTATTGT. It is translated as CASSFLVWGGRGDTQYC.

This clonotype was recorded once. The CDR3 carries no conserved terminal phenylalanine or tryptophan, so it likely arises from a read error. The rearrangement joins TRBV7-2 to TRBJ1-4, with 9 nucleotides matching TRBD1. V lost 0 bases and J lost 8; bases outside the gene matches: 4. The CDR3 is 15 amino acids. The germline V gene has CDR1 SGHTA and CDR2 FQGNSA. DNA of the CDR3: TGTGCCAGCAGCTTAGCGGGACAGGGAGGCGAAAAACTGTTTATT. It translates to CASSLAGQGGEKLFI.

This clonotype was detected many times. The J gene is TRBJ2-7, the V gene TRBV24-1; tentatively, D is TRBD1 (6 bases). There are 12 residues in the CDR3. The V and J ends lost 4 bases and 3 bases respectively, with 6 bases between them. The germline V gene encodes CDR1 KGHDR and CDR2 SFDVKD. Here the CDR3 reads CATSEDSYEQYF. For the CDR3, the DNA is TGTGCCACCAGTGAGGACAGCTACGAGCAGTACTTC.

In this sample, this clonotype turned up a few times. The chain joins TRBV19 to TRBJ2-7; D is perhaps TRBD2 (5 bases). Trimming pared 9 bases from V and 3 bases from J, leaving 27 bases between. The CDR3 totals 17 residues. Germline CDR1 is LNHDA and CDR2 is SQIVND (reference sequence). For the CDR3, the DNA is TGTGCCAGCCAAGAACTGATGCGGACTCAAAACAACTACGAGCAGTACTTC. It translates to CASQELMRTQNNYEQYF.

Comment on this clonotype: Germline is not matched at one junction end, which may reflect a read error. CDR3 nucleotides: TGTGCCAGCAGCTCGTCTCAGGTAGCCTTTGCAACTAATGACAAACTGTTGTTT. This gives the protein CASSSSQVAFATNDKLLF. This sequence joins TRBV7-8 and TRBJ1-4; D unclear. The germline V gene encodes CDR1 SGHVS and CDR2 FQNEAQ. The CDR3 totals 18 residues.

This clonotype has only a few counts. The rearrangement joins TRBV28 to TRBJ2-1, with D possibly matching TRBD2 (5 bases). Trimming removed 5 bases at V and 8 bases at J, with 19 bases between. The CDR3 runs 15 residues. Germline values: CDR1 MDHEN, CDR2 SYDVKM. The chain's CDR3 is CASSPDDYGGDEQFF. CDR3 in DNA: TGTGCCAGCAGTCCCGACGACTATGGTGGTGATGAGCAGTTCTTC.

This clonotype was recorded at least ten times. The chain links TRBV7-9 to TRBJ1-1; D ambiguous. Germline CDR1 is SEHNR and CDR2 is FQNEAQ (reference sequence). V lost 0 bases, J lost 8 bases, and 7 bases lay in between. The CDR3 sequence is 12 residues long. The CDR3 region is CASSLAVEEAFF. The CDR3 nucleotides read TGTGCCAGCAGCTTAGCTGTAGAGGAAGCTTTCTTT.

The CDR3, as DNA: TGTGCCAGCAGCCTGACAGAGAACTACGAGCAGTACTTC. Translating gives CASSLTENYEQYF. The chain employs TRBV27 and TRBJ2-7; D possibly corresponds to TRBD1 (5 bases). The CDR3 loop spans 13 amino acids. V lost 6 bases and J 3 bases, leaving 12 bases between the germline ends. Per germline, CDR1 MNHEY and CDR2 SMNVEV (reference sequence).